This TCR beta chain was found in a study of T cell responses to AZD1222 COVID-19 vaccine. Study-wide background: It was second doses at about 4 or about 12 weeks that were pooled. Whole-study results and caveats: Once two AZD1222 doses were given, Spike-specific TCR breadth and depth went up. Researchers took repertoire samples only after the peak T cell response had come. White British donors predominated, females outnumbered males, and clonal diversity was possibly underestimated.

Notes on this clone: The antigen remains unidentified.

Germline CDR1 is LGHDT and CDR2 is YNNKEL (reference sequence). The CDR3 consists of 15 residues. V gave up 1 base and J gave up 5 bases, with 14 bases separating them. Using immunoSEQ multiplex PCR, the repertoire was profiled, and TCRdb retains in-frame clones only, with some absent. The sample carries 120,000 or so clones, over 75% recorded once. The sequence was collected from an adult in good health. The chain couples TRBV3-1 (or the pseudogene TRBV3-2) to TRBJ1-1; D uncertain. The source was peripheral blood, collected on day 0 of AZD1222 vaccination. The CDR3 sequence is CASSQGLLGGTEAFF. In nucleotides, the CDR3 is TGTGCCAGCAGCCAAGGATTACTGGGAGGGACTGAAGCTTTCTTT.